The rows below give T cell receptor beta chains drawn from one sample of a study of radiation and T cells in renal cell carcinoma. Sequenced by immunoSEQ multiplex PCR; TCRdb stores in-frame clones only, minus some. The repertoire includes tens of thousands of clones, 80% to 90% of them detected once, and about 22% sits in the top ten. Sequenced material: blood, taken from a patient whose treatment included radiotherapy and nephrectomy. These receptor sequences come from a woman in her forties or fifties with renal cell carcinoma. Each CDR3 is given with its conserved first and last residue. The D gene is left open where the match is weak. Not every row has a clone size; where given, it reads once, few, many or a size class.

D gene: TRBD2
J gene: TRBJ2-1
V gene: TRBV27
clone size: NA
CDR3 protein: CASSSTLSGTSGTRLYNEQFF
CDR3 DNA: TGTGCCAGCAGTTCCACGTTATCCGGGACTAGCGGGACCAGACTGTACAATGAGCAGTTCTTC

D gene: TRBD2
J gene: TRBJ2-7
V gene: TRBV7-2
clone size: NA
CDR3 protein: CASSLAGGAYEQYF
CDR3 DNA: TGTGCCAGCAGCTTAGCGGGGGGGGCCTACGAGCAGTACTTC

D gene: TRBD1
J gene: TRBJ2-3
V gene: TRBV28
clone size: once
CDR3 protein: CASSVDRVTDTQYF
CDR3 DNA: TGTGCCAGCAGTGTGGACAGGGTCACAGATACGCAGTATTTT

D gene: TRBD2
J gene: TRBJ2-3
V gene: TRBV19
clone size: NA
CDR3 protein: CASTRRPAGGDTDTQYF
CDR3 DNA: TGTGCCAGTACCAGGCGTCCAGCGGGGGGTGACACAGATACGCAGTATTTT

D gene: NA
J gene: TRBJ2-3
V gene: TRBV7-2
clone size: once
CDR3 protein: CASNLGGGGRADTQYF
CDR3 DNA: TGTGCCAGCAACCTAGGAGGGGGGGGCCGAGCAGATACGCAGTATTTT

D gene: NA
J gene: TRBJ1-5
V gene: TRBV4-3
clone size: NA
CDR3 protein: CASSQDLAQWGNQPQHF
CDR3 DNA: TGCGCCAGCAGCCAAGATCTGGCTCAATGGGGCAATCAGCCCCAGCATTTT

D gene: TRBD2
J gene: TRBJ2-7
V gene: TRBV13
clone size: NA
CDR3 protein: CASSLTSGSYEQYF
CDR3 DNA: TGTGCCAGCAGCCTCACTAGCGGCTCCTACGAGCAGTACTTC

D gene: NA
J gene: TRBJ1-2
V gene: TRBV30
clone size: once
CDR3 protein: CAWTPLVGTNYGYTF
CDR3 DNA: TGTGCCTGGACCCCTTTGGTAGGAACTAACTATGGCTACACCTTC

D gene: NA
J gene: TRBJ1-1
V gene: TRBV7-2
clone size: few
CDR3 protein: CASSTGRNTEAFF
CDR3 DNA: TGTGCCAGCAGCACGGGCCGGAACACTGAAGCTTTCTTT

D gene: NA
J gene: TRBJ2-1
V gene: TRBV11-1
clone size: NA
CDR3 protein: CASSFLSYNEQFF
CDR3 DNA: TGTGCCAGCAGCTTTCTATCGTACAATGAGCAGTTCTTC

D gene: NA
J gene: TRBJ2-2
V gene: TRBV7-9
clone size: NA
CDR3 protein: CASSLARGMGTGELFF
CDR3 DNA: TGTGCCAGCAGCTTAGCCCGGGGTATGGGCACCGGGGAGCTGTTTTTT

D gene: NA
J gene: TRBJ2-5
V gene: TRBV5-1
clone size: NA
CDR3 protein: CASSVFQGGGQETQYF
CDR3 DNA: TGCGCCAGCAGCGTCTTTCAAGGGGGGGGCCAAGAGACCCAGTACTTC

D gene: NA
J gene: TRBJ1-2
V gene: TRBV5-6
clone size: once
CDR3 protein: CASSLNGNYGYTF
CDR3 DNA: TGTGCCAGCAGCTTGAACGGTAACTATGGCTACACCTTC

D gene: NA
J gene: TRBJ1-3
V gene: TRBV7-8
clone size: NA
CDR3 protein: CASSLGRDSGNTIYF
CDR3 DNA: TGTGCCAGCAGCTTGGGGCGCGACTCTGGAAACACCATATATTTT

D gene: TRBD1
J gene: TRBJ2-5
V gene: TRBV6-5
clone size: NA
CDR3 protein: CASSTQGARETQYF
CDR3 DNA: TGTGCCAGCAGTACCCAGGGGGCGCGGGAGACCCAGTACTTC

D gene: TRBD1
J gene: TRBJ1-5
V gene: TRBV7-8
clone size: NA
CDR3 protein: CASSLSDRNQPQHF
CDR3 DNA: TGTGCCAGCAGCTTATCGGACAGGAATCAGCCCCAGCATTTT

D gene: NA
J gene: TRBJ2-7
V gene: TRBV28
clone size: NA
CDR3 protein: CASSQTLRAGEQYF
CDR3 DNA: TGTGCCAGCAGTCAGACTCTACGGGCGGGCGAGCAGTACTTC

D gene: NA
J gene: TRBJ2-7
V gene: TRBV13
clone size: NA
CDR3 protein: CASSRARYEQYF
CDR3 DNA: TGTGCCAGCAGCCGAGCCCGGTACGAGCAGTACTTC

D gene: NA
J gene: TRBJ2-1
V gene: TRBV4-3
clone size: NA
CDR3 protein: CASSQGRGEQFF
CDR3 DNA: TGCGCCAGCAGCCAAGGTCGGGGCGAGCAGTTCTTC

D gene: NA
J gene: TRBJ1-2
V gene: TRBV29-1
clone size: NA
CDR3 protein: CSVDWTDYGYTF
CDR3 DNA: TGCAGCGTTGACTGGACAGATTATGGCTACACCTTC

D gene: NA
J gene: TRBJ2-3
V gene: TRBV29-1
clone size: NA
CDR3 protein: CSLGALEDTQYF
CDR3 DNA: TGCAGCCTCGGGGCCTTAGAAGATACGCAGTATTTT

D gene: NA
J gene: TRBJ2-2
V gene: TRBV9
clone size: once
CDR3 protein: CASSVGGASGELFF
CDR3 DNA: TGTGCCAGCAGCGTAGGGGGGGCGTCCGGGGAGCTGTTTTTT

D gene: NA
J gene: TRBJ1-1
V gene: TRBV10-1
clone size: NA
CDR3 protein: CASSETSVQGEAFF
CDR3 DNA: TGCGCCAGCAGTGAAACCTCCGTTCAGGGTGAAGCTTTCTTT

D gene: TRBD1
J gene: TRBJ2-2
V gene: TRBV10-3
clone size: NA
CDR3 protein: CAISEHKDRVPPGELFF
CDR3 DNA: TGTGCCATCAGTGAGCACAAAGACAGGGTCCCTCCCGGGGAGCTGTTTTTT

D gene: NA
J gene: TRBJ2-3
V gene: TRBV5-5
clone size: NA
CDR3 protein: CASSLIRLAGRDTQYF
CDR3 DNA: TGTGCCAGCAGCTTGATCCGCCTAGCCGGCCGCGATACGCAGTATTTT

D gene: NA
J gene: TRBJ1-6
V gene: TRBV5-4
clone size: NA
CDR3 protein: CASSLKTGLDSPLHF
CDR3 DNA: TGTGCCAGCAGCTTAAAAACAGGGTTGGATTCACCCCTCCACTTT

D gene: TRBD2
J gene: TRBJ2-7
V gene: TRBV19
clone size: NA
CDR3 protein: CASSLLAGESSYEQYF
CDR3 DNA: TGTGCCAGTAGCCTCCTAGCGGGTGAGAGCTCCTACGAGCAGTACTTC

D gene: TRBD2
J gene: TRBJ2-1
V gene: TRBV28
clone size: NA
CDR3 protein: CASSLRLLGLAGLYNEQFF
CDR3 DNA: TGTGCCAGCAGTTTACGGTTGCTGGGACTAGCGGGATTGTACAATGAGCAGTTCTTC

D gene: TRBD1
J gene: TRBJ1-4
V gene: TRBV5-1
clone size: NA
CDR3 protein: CASSFGQGRNEKLFF
CDR3 DNA: TGCGCCAGCAGCTTTGGACAGGGCCGTAATGAAAAACTGTTTTTT

D gene: NA
J gene: TRBJ1-1
V gene: TRBV7-2
clone size: few
CDR3 protein: CASSFRQDTEAFF
CDR3 DNA: TGTGCCAGCAGTTTCCGACAGGACACTGAAGCTTTCTTT

D gene: NA
J gene: TRBJ1-4
V gene: TRBV27
clone size: NA
CDR3 protein: CASSFRRSTAGGEKLFF
CDR3 DNA: TGTGCCAGCAGTTTCCGACGGTCGACGGCCGGGGGGGAAAAACTGTTTTTT